This T cell receptor beta chain was identified during a study of technical replicates of blood from several donors. The repertoire was sequenced with immunoSEQ multiplex PCR; TCRdb's copy has only in-frame clones and lacks some. The sample has tens of thousands of clones; roughly 98% are singletons. V was cut by 0 bases and J by 0 bases, with 12 bases left in between. Per germline, CDR1 SGHVS and CDR2 FQNEAQ. The CDR3 length is 17 residues. The chain links TRBV7-8 to TRBJ1-5; D unresolved. The sequence came from a human donor in good health. Material: T cells isolated from PBMCs. The CDR3 is CASSLARDKNSNQPQHF. DNA of the CDR3: TGTGCCAGCAGCTTAGCGCGAGATAAAAATAGCAATCAGCCCCAGCATTTT.